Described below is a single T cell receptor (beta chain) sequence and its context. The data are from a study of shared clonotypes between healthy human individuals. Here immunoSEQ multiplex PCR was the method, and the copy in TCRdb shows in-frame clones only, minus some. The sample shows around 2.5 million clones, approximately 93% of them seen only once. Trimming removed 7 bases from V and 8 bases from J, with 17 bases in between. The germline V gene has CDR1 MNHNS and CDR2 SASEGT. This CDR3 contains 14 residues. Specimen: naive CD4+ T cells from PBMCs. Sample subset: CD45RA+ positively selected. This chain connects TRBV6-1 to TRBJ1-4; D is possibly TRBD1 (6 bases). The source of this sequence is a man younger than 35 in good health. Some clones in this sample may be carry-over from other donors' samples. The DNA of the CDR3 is TGTGCCAGCATAAAATCAGGGGTCTGGGAAAAACTGTTTTTT. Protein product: CASIKSGVWEKLFF.